A single T cell receptor beta chain is shown here with its context. Only one count was recorded for this clonotype. Its antigen is currently not known. No qualities accompany the bases; no much larger clone lies one base away. Preparation of the library involved PCR. Sequencing relied on an Illumina HiSeq 2500. To reduce PCR and sequencing biases, unique molecular identifiers were built into the TCR beta cDNA libraries. Every 1 to 10 million input T cells yielded roughly 500,000 cDNA molecules, meaning each molecule approximated one T cell. The patient libraries were prepared and sequenced using the same protocol as the earlier healthy control dataset. Samples belonging to the same batch were prepared together, multiplexed and sequenced on a shared HiSeq lane. On the study's bioinformatics: MIGEC was used to process the raw barcoded reads, and molecular identifier groups with only a single read were discarded before consensus assembly and CDR3 extraction. VDJtools was used for post-analysis of the clonotype tables, with diversity normalized by down-sampling every dataset to the smallest sample size. In repertoire overlap clustering, CDR3 amino acid sequences, but not nucleotide sequences, were matched to correct batch-related cross-sample contamination. TCRdb itself trimmed the public reads at Q25 with fastp, ran MiXCR and retained productive beta chains. Merged by CDR3 protein, the rows form single entries marked with the most common genes and DNA. The V and J calls, along with clone size, are taken from TCRdb and not from the paper's own processing. This sample holds fewer than 900,000 distinct CDR3 sequences; around 45% were observed only once. The ten largest clonotypes hold approximately 4.4% of the sample.

The data are from a study of post-analysis software for immune sequencing data (dated by TCRdb to the mid-2010s). Turning to the overall study: Recorded disease courses included relapsing-remitting, secondary progressive and progressive-relapsing multiple sclerosis, with some patients lacking subtype annotation. A subset of samples was prepared in parallel using single-end sample barcoding, then pooled and co-amplified after Illumina adapter ligation. The patient repertoires were compared against some twelve previously published healthy control repertoires obtained from donors aged about 6 to 26 years. Broad study findings and their caveats: Normalized Chao1 diversity was significantly lower in multiple sclerosis patients than controls, suggesting substantial peripheral T-cell clonal expansion. Significantly higher frequencies in patients than in controls were found for roughly 5 TRBV segments, including TRBV5-6, TRBV5-1 and TRBV20-1. Strong co-clustering of samples prepared in the same batch was shown by direct clustering with F measure, prompting a batch-effect correction. The multiple sclerosis patient group was slightly younger than the control group.

V is pared back by 4 bases and J by 3 bases, with 15 bases lying between the germline termini. The cysteine opens and the phenylalanine closes a CDR3 of 15 amino acids. The read is trimmed to its CDR3 DNA, 45 bases read in frame from base 1. Sequences LGHDT (CDR1) and YNNKEL (CDR2) are obtained from the germline V gene (reference sequence). To demonstrate the VDJtools post-analysis software, TCR beta repertoires were profiled from the peripheral blood of 10 to 15 young patients with multiple sclerosis. The multiple sclerosis patients were children and adolescents ranging in age from roughly 6 to 15 years.

The sequence was collected from a girl aged 10 to 17 with multiple sclerosis. Specimen: blood. The sequence is built from TRBV3-1 and TRBJ1-2; the D region possibly corresponds to TRBD1 (5 bases align). CDR3 sequence: CASSPIRDGYYGYTF. The DNA sequence reads TGTGCCAGCAGCCCCATAAGGGACGGTTACTATGGCTACACCTTC. When the CDR3 is completed using the reference TRBV3-1 and TRBJ1-2 genes on either side, the full variable domain is DTAVSQTPKYLVTQMGNDKSIKCEQNLGHDTMYWYKQDSKKFLKIMFSYNNKELIINETVPNRFSPKSPDKAHLNLHINSLELGDSAVYFCASSPIRDGYYGYTFGSGTRLTVV.